This T cell receptor beta chain is from a study of T-cell reconstitution after alpha-beta-depleted transplantation in children. This clonotype was seen more than once but under ten times. Germline V gene data show CDR1 as LNHDA and CDR2 as SQIVND (reference sequence). The CDR3 sequence is 14 residues long. V was cut by 8 bases and J by 1 base, with 15 bases left in between. The authors prepared the TCRbeta library with unique molecular identifiers. MiXCR was run by TCRdb on the PCR reads, yielding one entry per CDR3 protein. The sample carries hundreds of thousands of distinct CDR3 sequences, roughly 9% recorded once.

This sequence joins TRBV19 and TRBJ2-7, with D maybe TRBD1 (6 bases). Sample: PBMCs from the stem cell graft donor, taken from the stem cell graft. The clonotype originates from a human donor who donated a stem cell graft to a child with acute lymphoblastic leukemia. As DNA, the CDR3 is TGTGCCAGTTCCACAGGGTTTCAATCCTACGAGCAGTACTTC. Its protein is CASSTGFQSYEQYF.